The 9 T cell receptor beta chains given below trace back to one sample, sequenced in a study of T cell clonotyping in hematopoietic cell transplantation. The repertoire was sequenced with immunoSEQ multiplex PCR; TCRdb's copy has only in-frame clones and lacks some. The table lists 10,000 to 11,000 clones, around 87% of them singletons, with more than 13% in the top ten. As for time point: recipient sample about 28 days before transplant, after cytoreduction. The sequencing used peripheral blood mononuclear cells, collected before stem cell transplant. All receptors come from a woman aged 45-65 years with chronic myeloid leukemia. Some clones in this sample may be carry-over from other donors' samples.

The chain joins TRBV2 to TRBJ2-5; 9 bases line up with TRBD2. Trimming cost V 5 bases and J 2 bases; bases outside gene matches: 3. This CDR3 is built from 14 residues. Per germline, CDR1 SNHLY and CDR2 FYNNEI. The CDR3 here is CASSSTSGQETQYF. CDR3 bases: TGTGCCAGCAGTTCGACTAGCGGACAAGAGACCCAGTACTTC.

The chain recombines TRBV7-2 with TRBJ2-3; 7 bases are shared with TRBD2. The CDR3 is 14 amino acids. In germline, CDR1 is SGHTA, CDR2 FQGNSA. Germline trimming cut 6 bases from V and 2 bases from J; bases unmatched to any gene: 5. This chain's CDR3 is CASRLAEATDTQYF. As DNA, the CDR3 is TGTGCCAGCAGGCTAGCGGAAGCCACAGATACGCAGTATTTT.

This chain links TRBV19 with TRBJ1-2; no clear D. CDR3 size: 14 residues. With 4 bases removed from V and 8 bases from J, the gap between germline ends came to 17 bases. Germline-derived CDR1 and CDR2 are LNHDA and SQIVND (reference sequence). The DNA for the CDR3 is TGTGCCAGTAGTACGGGAGGCCTGGCCCGGGGCTACACCTTC. Translation: CASSTGGLARGYTF.

This sequence joins TRBV5-4 and TRBJ2-1; a possible D gene is TRBD2 (6 bases). CDR1 is SGHNT, CDR2 YYREEE, per germline (reference sequence). V was shortened by 2 bases and J by 7 bases, with 10 bases between the two germline ends. The CDR3 has 13 residues. The CDR3 DNA reads as TGTGCCAGCAGCTTTAAACGGGGGAATGAGCAGTTCTTC. Translating it yields CASSFKRGNEQFF. The complete variable domain, with remaining parts taken from reference TRBV5-4 and TRBJ2-1, reads ETGVTQSPTHLIKTRGQQVTLRCSSQSGHNTVSWYQQALGQGPQFIFQYYREEENGRGNFPPRFSGLQFPNYSSELNVNALELDDSALYLCASSFKRGNEQFFGPGTRLTVL.

The chain links TRBV7-2 to TRBJ2-1; D possibly corresponds to TRBD2 (5 bases). CDR1 is SGHTA, CDR2 FQGNSA, per germline. V lost 6 bases, J lost 9 bases, and 21 bases lay in between. The CDR3 is made up of 15 amino acids. This chain's CDR3 is CASSSVEVPTAEQFF. The CDR3 nucleotides read TGTGCCAGCAGTTCGGTGGAGGTACCAACGGCTGAGCAGTTCTTC. Variable domain in full (rest from reference TRBV7-2 and TRBJ2-1): GAGVSQSPSNKVTEKGKDVELRCDPISGHTALYWYRQSLGQGLEFLIYFQGNSAPDKSGLPSDRFSAERTGGSVSTLTIQRTQQEDSAVYLCASSSVEVPTAEQFFGPGTRLTVL.

The rearrangement links TRBV28 to TRBJ2-3; TRBD2 agrees at 12 bases. V lost 7 bases and J lost 7; bases outside the gene matches: 9. The CDR3 length is 15 residues. The germline gives CDR1 MDHEN, CDR2 SYDVKM. The CDR3 DNA is TGTGCCAGCACCAAGACTAGCGGGAGTAGTCATACGCAGTATTTT. Translation gives CASTKTSGSSHTQYF.

The rearrangement joins TRBV5-1 to TRBJ2-7, with D unresolved. This CDR3 has 15 residues. With 5 bases removed from V and 1 base from J, the gap between germline ends came to 16 bases. Per the germline V gene, CDR1 is SGHRS and CDR2 is YFSETQ. CDR3 bases: TGCGCCAGCAGTCATCCTCCCCGCGATTCCTACGAGCAGTACTTC. Translating it yields CASSHPPRDSYEQYF.

This chain joins TRBV7-2 and TRBJ2-1; TRBD2 matches 9 bases. Germline CDR1 reads SGHTA; CDR2 reads FQGNSA. The CDR3 covers 15 residues. V trimming: 5 bases; J trimming: 5 bases; junction bases outside the gene matches: 7. CDR3 nucleotides: TGTGCCAGCAGCCGAACAGCGGGAGGAAACAATGAGCAGTTCTTC. It yields the protein CASSRTAGGNNEQFF.

The J gene is TRBJ2-5, the V gene TRBV6-1; TRBD2 might be the D (5 bases). The CDR3 has 14 residues. Trimming removed 5 bases from V and 1 base from J, with 11 bases in between. CDR1 and CDR2 (germline): MNHNS, SASEGT. Here the CDR3 DNA reads TGTGCCAGCAGTCTGATGGGAGTCCAAGAGACCCAGTACTTC. Its translation is CASSLMGVQETQYF.